Listed below are T cell receptor beta chains from one sample, sequenced in a study of cytomegalovirus exposure and HLA in healthy donors. Sequencing was performed with immunoSEQ multiplex PCR; in TCRdb, only in-frame clones are kept and a portion is missing. The table records under 150,000 clones, over 60% of them present only once. Sample: PBMCs. Receptor source: a human donor in good health. The CDR3 runs from the conserved cysteine through the conserved F or W. A D gene is named only where the DNA matches it firmly. The size of a clone is reported for some rows only, either as once, few or many, or as a class for expanded clones.

few | TRBJ2-1 | TRBD1 | TRBV19 | CASRLDRARGNEQFF | TGTGCCAGTAGGTTGGACAGGGCCCGAGGCAATGAGCAGTTCTTC
NA | TRBJ2-5 | NA | TRBV6-1 | CASAGIGETQYF | TGTGCCAGCGCCGGGATAGGAGAGACCCAGTACTTC
once | TRBJ1-2 | NA | TRBV30 | CAWTGGRTYGYTF | TGTGCCTGGACCGGGGGGAGGACCTATGGCTACACCTTC
NA | TRBJ1-5 | NA | TRBV19 | CASSPGGFVSNQPQHF | TGTGCCAGTAGCCCTGGAGGGTTTGTGAGCAATCAGCCCCAGCATTTT
NA | TRBJ2-1 | TRBD1 | TRBV6-1 | CASSGGQHYNEQFF | TGTGCCAGCAGTGGGGGACAGCACTACAATGAGCAGTTCTTC
NA | TRBJ2-1 | NA | TRBV7-2 | CASSLDFTEQFF | TGTGCCAGCAGCTTAGATTTTACAGAGCAGTTCTTC
NA | TRBJ2-7 | TRBD1 | TRBV6-1 | CASSRGTGFLDEQYF | TGTGCCAGCAGCCGAGGGACAGGGTTTCTCGACGAGCAGTACTTC
NA | TRBJ2-1 | NA | TRBV7-2 | CASSLVLGNEQFF | TGTGCCAGCAGCTTAGTTCTAGGCAATGAGCAGTTCTTC
NA | TRBJ2-2 | NA | TRBV5-1 | CASSPEGVITGELFF | TGCGCCAGCAGCCCTGAGGGGGTCATCACCGGGGAGCTGTTTTTT
few | TRBJ2-7 | NA | TRBV5-1 | CASSGGVYEQYF | TGCGCCAGCAGCGGCGGGGTCTACGAGCAGTACTTC
NA | TRBJ2-3 | TRBD2 | TRBV7-2 | CASSRGTSGRSDTQYF | TGTGCCAGCAGCCGCGGGACTAGCGGGAGGTCGGATACGCAGTATTTT
NA | TRBJ2-7 | TRBD1 | TRBV7-2 | CASSLVSLTGLSGNEQYF | TGTGCCAGCAGCTTAGTTAGCTTGACAGGGTTAAGTGGGAACGAGCAGTACTTC
few | TRBJ1-5 | NA | TRBV6-6 | CASSTRGQPQHF | TGTGCCAGCAGTACCCGGGGACAGCCCCAGCATTTT
NA | TRBJ2-1 | TRBD2 | TRBV5-4 | CASSSLAGGPSEQFF | TGTGCCAGCAGTTCACTAGCGGGAGGGCCTTCCGAGCAGTTCTTC
once | TRBJ2-5 | TRBD2 | TRBV10-2 | CASRGGEETQYF | TGCGCCAGCAGGGGAGGGGAAGAGACCCAGTACTTC
NA | TRBJ1-5 | NA | TRBV27 | CASSLRQGSNQPQHF | TGTGCCAGCAGTTTACGTCAGGGCAGCAATCAGCCCCAGCATTTT
few | TRBJ2-2 | TRBD1 | TRBV6-1 | CASSARRGPGELFF | TGTGCCAGCAGTGCGCGAAGGGGGCCTGGGGAGCTGTTTTTT
NA | TRBJ2-7 | TRBD1 | TRBV28 | CASSLDRGPTYEQYF | TGTGCCAGCAGCCTCGACAGGGGCCCTACCTACGAGCAGTACTTC
NA | TRBJ2-1 | TRBD2 | TRBV27 | CASSSVAGVGNEQFF | TGTGCCAGCAGTTCTGTGGCGGGAGTAGGGAATGAGCAGTTCTTC
NA | TRBJ2-5 | TRBD2 | TRBV7-9 | CASSPPGLAGGRETQYF | TGTGCCAGCAGCCCCCCGGGACTAGCGGGAGGTAGGGAGACCCAGTACTTC
NA | TRBJ2-5 | TRBD2 | TRBV28 | CASSDAQSGRLETQYF | TGTGCCAGCAGTGACGCCCAAAGCGGGAGGCTAGAGACCCAGTACTTC
NA | TRBJ1-2 | NA | TRBV28 | CASSSRLTDLYGYTF | TGTGCCAGCAGTTCGCGACTGACTGACCTCTATGGCTACACCTTC
NA | TRBJ2-7 | TRBD1 | TRBV6-1 | CASEQGQASYEQYF | TGTGCCAGCGAGCAGGGACAGGCATCCTACGAGCAGTACTTC
NA | TRBJ1-2 | NA | TRBV19 | CASKDQAGGGGYGYTF | TGTGCCAGTAAAGACCAAGCCGGGGGAGGGGGCTATGGCTACACCTTC
NA | TRBJ1-2 | TRBD1 | TRBV2 | CASSERQGANYGYTF | TGTGCCAGCAGTGAAAGGCAGGGGGCTAACTATGGCTACACCTTC
NA | TRBJ1-4 | NA | TRBV2 | CASNRQGRVTNEKLFF | TGTGCCAGCAATCGGCAGGGGCGTGTAACTAATGAAAAACTGTTTTTT
NA | TRBJ1-3 | NA | TRBV6-1 | CASSEGMTGGGNTIYF | TGTGCCAGCAGTGAAGGTATGACAGGAGGTGGAAACACCATATATTTT
NA | TRBJ2-7 | TRBD1 | TRBV30 | CAWGSLDRGYEQYF | TGTGCCTGGGGTAGTCTGGACAGGGGCTACGAGCAGTACTTC
NA | TRBJ2-7 | NA | TRBV19 | CASSIDLTVYEQYF | TGTGCCAGTAGTATAGATCTCACAGTCTACGAGCAGTACTTC
NA | TRBJ2-3 | NA | TRBV10-2 | CASLSRAPGDTQYF | TGCGCCAGCCTTTCCCGAGCCCCCGGAGATACGCAGTATTTT
NA | TRBJ1-4 | NA | TRBV6-4 | CASSAPLVHNEKLFF | TGTGCCAGCAGTGCCCCACTAGTTCATAATGAAAAACTGTTTTTT
few | TRBJ1-3 | NA | TRBV30 | CAWSGQRVSGNTIYF | TGTGCCTGGAGTGGACAGCGGGTCTCTGGAAACACCATATATTTT
NA | TRBJ2-1 | TRBD2 | TRBV7-2 | CASSLMRNSGGGGKFF | TGTGCCAGCAGCCTAATGAGAAATAGCGGGGGGGGAGGAAAGTTCTTC
NA | TRBJ2-7 | NA | TRBV4-3 | CASSQDLPGGLSYEQYF | TGCGCCAGCAGCCAAGATCTCCCTGGCGGGCTCTCCTACGAGCAGTACTTC
NA | TRBJ2-5 | TRBD2 | TRBV30 | CAGRGSGETQYF | TGTGCCGGACGCGGGAGTGGGGAGACCCAGTACTTC
NA | TRBJ1-4 | NA | TRBV7-9 | CASSSWDIEEKLFF | TGTGCCAGCAGCTCCTGGGACATCGAAGAAAAACTGTTTTTT
NA | TRBJ1-3 | NA | TRBV30 | CAWIGRISGNTIYF | TGTGCCTGGATTGGGCGAATCTCTGGAAACACCATATATTTT
NA | TRBJ2-6 | NA | TRBV7-2 | CASSPQVSGANVLTF | TGTGCCAGCAGCCCACAGGTCTCTGGGGCCAACGTCCTGACTTTC
NA | TRBJ1-2 | TRBD1 | TRBV19 | CASRDRGPNYGYTF | TGTGCCAGTAGGGACAGGGGACCTAACTATGGCTACACCTTC
NA | TRBJ2-7 | NA | TRBV9 | CASSEAPGYEQYF | TGTGCCAGCAGCGAGGCCCCCGGGTACGAGCAGTACTTC
few | TRBJ2-7 | NA | TRBV25-1 | CASSELQGPYEQYF | TGTGCCAGCAGTGAATTGCAGGGGCCCTACGAGCAGTACTTC
few | TRBJ1-2 | TRBD1 | TRBV30 | CAWGLPGTGGNYGYTF | TGTGCCTGGGGGTTGCCAGGGACAGGGGGCAACTATGGCTACACCTTC
NA | TRBJ2-5 | NA | TRBV6-1 | CASSEGGVGETQYF | TGTGCCAGCAGTGAAGGGGGGGTAGGGGAGACCCAGTACTTC
NA | TRBJ1-1 | NA | TRBV10-3 | CAISESGGNTEAFF | TGTGCCATCAGTGAGTCAGGCGGGAACACTGAAGCTTTCTTT
NA | TRBJ1-1 | NA | TRBV7-9 | CASSLVGGTGNTEAFF | TGTGCCAGCAGCTTAGTCGGGGGGACCGGGAACACTGAAGCTTTCTTT
NA | TRBJ2-7 | NA | TRBV15 | CATSRDPGDNYEQYF | TGTGCCACCAGCAGAGATCCAGGGGACAACTACGAGCAGTACTTC
NA | TRBJ1-2 | NA | TRBV7-9 | CASSLGAGNGYTF | TGTGCCAGCAGCTTAGGGGCGGGGAATGGCTACACCTTC
few | TRBJ2-7 | NA | TRBV23-1 | CASSQSETALPNEQYF | TGCGCCAGCAGCCAATCGGAGACAGCCCTACCTAACGAGCAGTACTTC
NA | TRBJ1-3 | TRBD1 | TRBV2 | CAIQGRSGNTIYF | TGTGCCATACAGGGGAGGTCTGGAAACACCATATATTTT
few | TRBJ1-4 | TRBD1 | TRBV4-2 | CASSQADRGQDEKLFF | TGTGCCAGCAGCCAAGCGGACAGGGGGCAGGATGAAAAACTGTTTTTT
few | TRBJ1-2 | TRBD1 | TRBV23-1 | CAPRGRGYGYTF | TGCGCCCCAAGGGGGCGAGGCTATGGCTACACCTTC
NA | TRBJ1-2 | TRBD1 | TRBV2 | CASSEARGQGARGYTF | TGTGCCAGCAGTGAGGCTCGGGGACAGGGGGCGCGTGGCTACACCTTC
NA | TRBJ2-7 | NA | TRBV27 | CASSLAGLYEQYF | TGTGCCAGCAGTTTGGCAGGTCTGTACGAGCAGTACTTC
NA | TRBJ2-7 | TRBD2 | TRBV7-8 | CASRSGGYEQYF | TGTGCCAGCAGAAGCGGGGGGTACGAGCAGTACTTC
NA | TRBJ1-1 | NA | TRBV4-1 | CASSQVLTDSPYEAFF | TGCGCCAGCAGCCAGGTACTAACGGACAGTCCATATGAAGCTTTCTTT
NA | TRBJ2-1 | NA | TRBV11-3 | CASRGHDNEQFF | TGTGCCAGCAGAGGACACGACAATGAGCAGTTCTTC
NA | TRBJ2-1 | NA | TRBV11-2 | CASSKVRDWYNEQFF | TGTGCCAGCAGCAAAGTACGGGACTGGTACAATGAGCAGTTCTTC
few | TRBJ2-3 | NA | TRBV9 | CASSVKGRADTQYF | TGTGCCAGCAGCGTTAAAGGGAGAGCCGATACGCAGTATTTT
NA | TRBJ1-6 | TRBD1 | TRBV11-2 | CASSPGQISSYNSPLHF | TGTGCCAGCAGCCCGGGACAGATTAGCTCCTATAATTCACCCCTCCACTTT